This TCR beta chain comes out of a study of blood T cell repertoires in COVID-19. Study-level information: Donors in the United States, Italy and Spain gave samples during acute or convalescent COVID-19. T cells, B-cell-depleted T cells, or PBMCs supplied cDNA or gDNA.

Trimming removed 5 bases from V and 1 base from J; junction bases left unmatched: 3. This CDR3 has 15 residues. Germline V CDR1 and CDR2: MGHDK, SYGVNS. Study processing details: Nucleated cell counts were estimated from reference gene primer amplification. Assay used: immunoSEQ multiplex PCR; TCRdb lists only in-frame clones, some missing. From that table come the V and J calls and clone size; the DNA was used to work out D and trimming. This table holds approximately 100,000 clones, roughly 80% found once. The source material was peripheral blood. This receptor was obtained from a woman older than 75 with acute or convalescent COVID-19. This chain joins TRBV25-1 and TRBJ2-1; 9 bases line up with TRBD2. The CDR3 bases are TGTGCCAGCAGTTTAGCGGGGGAGTCCTACAATGAGCAGTTCTTC. Its protein product is CASSLAGESYNEQFF.